The T cell receptor beta chain under discussion was sequenced for a study of T cell repertoires in aging, cancer and after chemotherapy. The template was genomic DNA from peripheral blood, not RNA. This clonotype was observed a few times. The length of the CDR3 is 16 residues. CDR1 is MNHNS, CDR2 SASEGT, per germline. With 0 bases removed from V and 1 base from J, the gap between germline ends came to 9 bases. Multiplex touch-down PCR with TRB-A/B primers amplified rearranged V-D-J TRB sequences. TCRdb independently ran MiXCR on the multiplex PCR reads; one entry per CDR3 protein. The data show about 9,600 distinct CDR3 sequences, with about 25% seen just once and over 1% held by the top ten.

The receptor's source is a human donor in good health. V gene TRBV6-1 combines with J gene TRBJ2-2; D remains unclear. The sequenced sample consisted of blood. The CDR3 region has the DNA TGTGCCAGCAGTGAAGCAGCAGAGTTGAACACCGGGGAGCTGTTTTTT. Its protein product is CASSEAAELNTGELFF.